The T cell receptor beta chain described here comes from a study of blood T cell repertoires in COVID-19. The CDR3 extends over 14 amino acids. Authors' analysis steps: Amplification with reference gene primers provided the estimates of nucleated cell counts. The method was immunoSEQ multiplex PCR; TCRdb's version includes in-frame clones alone and lacks a portion of them. V and J calls and clone size come straight from that table; D and trimming were deduced from the DNA. This sample has roughly 97,000 clones, with approximately 84% found just once. The genes are TRBV21-1 and TRBJ1-3; the DNA was not used to check the table's D call, TRBD1. TRBV21-1 is a documented pseudogene. This receptor was identified in a man aged 70-80 years with acute or convalescent COVID-19. The sample was peripheral blood. Here the CDR3 DNA reads TGTGCCAGCAGCAAAGCGCAAAGGGGGCACACCATATATTTT. Encoded protein: CASSKAQRGHTIYF.